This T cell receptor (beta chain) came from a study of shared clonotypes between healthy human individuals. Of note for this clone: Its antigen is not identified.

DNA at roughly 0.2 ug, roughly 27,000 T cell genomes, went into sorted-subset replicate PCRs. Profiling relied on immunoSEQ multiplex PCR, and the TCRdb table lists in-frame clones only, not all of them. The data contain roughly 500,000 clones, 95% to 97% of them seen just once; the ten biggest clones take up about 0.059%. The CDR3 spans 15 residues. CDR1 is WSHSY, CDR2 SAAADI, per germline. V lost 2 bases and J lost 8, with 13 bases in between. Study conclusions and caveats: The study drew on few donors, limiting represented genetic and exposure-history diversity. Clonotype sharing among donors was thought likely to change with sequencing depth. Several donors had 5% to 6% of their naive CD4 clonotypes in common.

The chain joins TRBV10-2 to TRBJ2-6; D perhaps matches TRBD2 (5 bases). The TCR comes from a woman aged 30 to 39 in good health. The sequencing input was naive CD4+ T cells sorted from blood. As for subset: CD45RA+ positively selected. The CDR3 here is CASSEEGTTPNVLTF. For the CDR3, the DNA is TGCGCCAGCAGTGAGGAGGGAACTACCCCCAACGTCCTGACTTTC.